This TCR beta chain appears in the sequencing data of a study of human T cells and chemical hapten exposure. Overall study context: Researchers reported sensitizing a roughly 2 cm by roughly 2 cm upper inner arm skin site with 2% DPC.

CDR1 and CDR2 (germline): ENHRY, SYGVKD. The CDR3 is 15 residues long. Trimming at V came to 3 bases and at J to 5 bases, leaving 6 bases not matched to a gene. Time point reported: patch test 2, 6 weeks after DPC sensitization. As for treatment: therapeutic diphenylcyclopropenone sensitization with weekly scalp DPC. This clonotype was found a few times. TCRdb used MiXCR to reprocess the RACE reads, holding one entry per CDR3 protein. The sample lists about 54,000 distinct CDR3 sequences; over 9.5% were seen once. The sequences come from whole blood, collected in connection with sensitization to the hapten diphenylcyclopropenone (DPC). This TCR was sampled from a woman aged 45-59 years with alopecia areata. Some clones in this sample may be carry-over from other donors' samples. This sequence joins TRBV10-3 and TRBJ2-3, with 9 bases matching TRBD2. The CDR3 loop is CAISDSGSEGDTQYF. CDR3 DNA sequence: TGTGCCATCAGTGATAGCGGGAGCGAAGGAGATACGCAGTATTTT.